This T cell receptor beta chain came from a study of T cells in Graves' hyperthyroidism and ophthalmopathy. Study results and limitations: Ophthalmopathy was identified by the model a median about seven months ahead of onset.

It was RNA transcripts that yielded the amplified TCR beta CDR3 regions. HTBI primers were employed in a first-round RT-PCR of the TCR CDR3. MiXCR, applied by TCRdb to the multiplex PCR reads, yields one record per CDR3 protein. This table holds approximately 400,000 distinct CDR3 sequences, roughly 25% found once. The CDR3 length is 12 residues. Per germline, CDR1 MNHNS and CDR2 SASEGT. V lost 7 bases, J lost 0 bases, and 6 bases lay in between. A remark on this clonotype: Antigen specificity is unknown.

V is TRBV6-1 and J is TRBJ1-1, with D unresolved. Sequencing used blood. The TCR sequence derives from a man over 45 with Graves' hyperthyroidism. The CDR3 is CASNGLNTEAFF. The CDR3 nucleotides read TGTGCCAGCAACGGTTTGAACACTGAAGCTTTCTTT.